In this sample, the clone carrying this TCR beta chain turned up once. Antigen: not known. The data were taken from a study of response to subunit inactivated influenza vaccine. Study-level findings and limits: The authors suggested that every seasonal influenza vaccination recruits few new T cells.

J gave up 10 bases and V 6 bases, and 17 bases lay outside the gene matches. The CDR3 has 16 amino acids. In germline, CDR1 is MNHNS, CDR2 SASEGT. One entry per CDR3 protein results from TCRdb running MiXCR on the RT-PCR reads. The data hold some 500,000 distinct CDR3 sequences, with approximately 15% observed a single time. The V gene is TRBV6-1, the J gene TRBJ1-4; 7 bases match TRBD1. This TCR derives from a man between 50 and 75 years old who received an inactivated influenza vaccine. Sequencing was performed on CD4+ T cells sorted from PBMCs, taken approximately 25 months after vaccination. CDR3 sequence: CASSRRDTGVRRKLFF. For the CDR3, the DNA is TGTGCCAGCAGCCGCAGGGATACAGGGGTTCGGAGAAAACTGTTTTTT.